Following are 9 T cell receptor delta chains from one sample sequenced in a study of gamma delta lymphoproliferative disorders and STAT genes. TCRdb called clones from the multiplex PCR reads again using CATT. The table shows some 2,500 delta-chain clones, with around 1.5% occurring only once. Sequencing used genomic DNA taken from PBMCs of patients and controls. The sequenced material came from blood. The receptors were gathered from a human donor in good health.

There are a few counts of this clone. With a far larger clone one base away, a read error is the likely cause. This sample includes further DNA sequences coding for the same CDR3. The CDR3 DNA reads TGTGCCTGTGACTCACCGGGCATGGGGGATACTCTAAGCCCCTGGGACACCCGACAGATGTTTTTC. The encoded protein is CACDSPGMGDTLSPWDTRQMFF. This sequence joins TRDV2 and TRDJ3, with 10 bases identical to TRDD3. Germline V gene lookup returns CDR1 GEAIGNYY and CDR2 EKD. The CDR3 is 22 amino acids. Trimming removed 3 bases from V and 2 bases from J; junction bases left unmatched: 18.

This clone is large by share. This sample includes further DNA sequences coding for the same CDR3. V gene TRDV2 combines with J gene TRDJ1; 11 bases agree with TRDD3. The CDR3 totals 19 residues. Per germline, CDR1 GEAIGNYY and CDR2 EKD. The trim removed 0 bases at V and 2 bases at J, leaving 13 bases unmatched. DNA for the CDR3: TGTGCCTGTGACACCATTCTTGGGGGATACGCGAGAGAGACCGATAAACTCATCTTT. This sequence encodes CACDTILGGYARETDKLIF.

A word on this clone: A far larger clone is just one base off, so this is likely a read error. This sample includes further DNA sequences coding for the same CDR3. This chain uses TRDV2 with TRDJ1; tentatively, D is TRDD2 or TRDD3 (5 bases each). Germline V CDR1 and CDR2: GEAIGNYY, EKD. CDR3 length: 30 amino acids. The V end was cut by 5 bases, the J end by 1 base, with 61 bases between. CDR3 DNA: TGTGCCTGTGGAATCAGTGGTTTGGGGACTGCCGGGGGCCACTCCAGTAGGCGTCCTTATAAACTTCCGACCACCGATAAACTCATCTTT. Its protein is CACGISGLGTAGGHSSRRPYKLPTTDKLIF.

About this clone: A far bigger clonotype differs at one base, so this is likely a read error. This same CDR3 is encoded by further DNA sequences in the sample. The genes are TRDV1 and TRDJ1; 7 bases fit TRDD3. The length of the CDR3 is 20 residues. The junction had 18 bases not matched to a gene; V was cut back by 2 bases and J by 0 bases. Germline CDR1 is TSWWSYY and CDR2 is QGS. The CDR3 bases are TGTGCTCTTGGGGAATGGGGTGTCGGACGTGGGGGACCGTACACCGATAAACTCATCTTT. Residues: CALGEWGVGRGGPYTDKLIF.

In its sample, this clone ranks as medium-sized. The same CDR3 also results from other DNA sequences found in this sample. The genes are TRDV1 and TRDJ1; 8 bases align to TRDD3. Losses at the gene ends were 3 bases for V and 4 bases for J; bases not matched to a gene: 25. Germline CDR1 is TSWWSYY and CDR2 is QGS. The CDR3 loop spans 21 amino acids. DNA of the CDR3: TGTGCTCTTGGGGACGGGCGCTTCCCGCACTTATTGGGGATACAGGACGATAAACTCATCTTT. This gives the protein CALGDGRFPHLLGIQDDKLIF.

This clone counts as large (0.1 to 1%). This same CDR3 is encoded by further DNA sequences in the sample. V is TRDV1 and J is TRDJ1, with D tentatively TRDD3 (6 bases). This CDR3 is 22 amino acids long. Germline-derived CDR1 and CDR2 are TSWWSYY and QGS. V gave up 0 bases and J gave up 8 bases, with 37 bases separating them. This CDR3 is CALGELDFPVLGIPISTLKLIF. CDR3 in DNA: TGTGCTCTTGGGGAACTAGACTTCCCCGTTCTGGGGATCCCAATCTCAACTCTAAAACTCATCTTT.

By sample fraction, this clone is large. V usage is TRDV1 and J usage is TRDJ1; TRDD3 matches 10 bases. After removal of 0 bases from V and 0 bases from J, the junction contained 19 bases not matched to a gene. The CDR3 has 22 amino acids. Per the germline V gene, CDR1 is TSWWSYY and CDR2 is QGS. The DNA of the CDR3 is TGTGCTCTTGGGGAACTAACTTCCCCGGTCTGGGGGATAGGGAGCTACACCGATAAACTCATCTTT. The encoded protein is CALGELTSPVWGIGSYTDKLIF.

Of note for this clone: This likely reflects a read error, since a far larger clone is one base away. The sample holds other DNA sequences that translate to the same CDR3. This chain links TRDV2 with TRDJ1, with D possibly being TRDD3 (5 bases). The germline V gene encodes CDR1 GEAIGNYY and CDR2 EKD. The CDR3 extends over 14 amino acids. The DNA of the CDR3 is TGTGCCTGTGATAAGGTACCAGGGGGCGATAAACTCATCTTC. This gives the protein CACDKVPGGDKLIF.

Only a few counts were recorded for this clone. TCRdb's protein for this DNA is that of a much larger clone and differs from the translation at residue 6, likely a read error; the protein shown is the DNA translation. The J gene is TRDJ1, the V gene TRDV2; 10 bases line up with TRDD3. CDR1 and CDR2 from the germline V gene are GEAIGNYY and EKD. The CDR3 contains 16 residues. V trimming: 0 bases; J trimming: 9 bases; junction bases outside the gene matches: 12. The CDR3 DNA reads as TGTGCCTGTGACACCATGGTTGGGGGGATACGCAGGGAACTCATCTTT. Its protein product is CACDTMVGGIRRELIF.